Below, 19 T cell receptor beta chains from the same sample are listed, as sequenced in a study of T cells in Graves' hyperthyroidism and ophthalmopathy (dated by TCRdb to 2018 to 2020). Library preparation employed multiplex PCR. TCRdb lists the instrument as Illumina HiSeq 2000. TCR beta CDR3 regions were amplified from RNA transcripts. The TCR CDR3 was subjected to a first round of RT-PCR using the HTBI primer set and the Qiagen OneStep RT-PCR kit. The public reads were reanalyzed by TCRdb: fastp trimming at Q25, MiXCR alignment, in-frame beta chains only. When rows share a CDR3 protein, they turn into one entry using the most common DNA and genes. The sample table contains around 800,000 distinct CDR3 sequences; only one count was recorded for about 38% of them. The ten largest clones represent approximately 10% of the sample. The specimen was blood. All receptors derive from a man aged 18-30 years with Graves' hyperthyroidism.

This clonotype was recorded once. V is TRBV7-9 and J is TRBJ2-7; D is perhaps TRBD2 (6 bases). There are 14 residues in the CDR3. Germline V CDR1 and CDR2: SEHNR, FQNEAQ (reference sequence). V shed 1 base and J shed 3 bases, with 10 bases lying between them. The CDR3 region is CASSLGGDLYEQYF. The CDR3 DNA follows: TGTGCCAGCAGCTTAGGGGGGGACCTCTACGAGCAGTACTTC. Supplemented by reference TRBV7-9 and TRBJ2-7, the full variable domain reads DTGVSQNPRHKITKRGQNVTFRCDPISEHNRLYWYRQTLGQGPEFLTYFQNEAQLEKSRLLSDRFSAERPKGSFSTLEIQRTEQGDSAMYLCASSLGGDLYEQYFGPGTRLTVT.

As regards this clonotype: The junction departs from germline at one end; a sequencing error may be responsible. V gene TRBV10-3 combines with J gene TRBJ2-5; the match to TRBD2 covers 15 bases. CDR3 length equals 16 residues. Germline V gives CDR1 ENHRY, CDR2 SYGVKD. The CDR3 is CASSGLAGGPKETQYF. In DNA form, the CDR3 reads TGTGCCAGCAGTGGACTAGCGGGAGGGCCCAAAGAGACCCAGTACTTC.

The V gene is TRBV5-1, the J gene TRBJ1-1, with D hard to call. V lost 0 bases and J 6 bases, leaving 12 bases between the germline ends. Germline V gene data show CDR1 as SGHRS and CDR2 as YFSETQ. This CDR3 is built from 14 residues. CDR3 in amino acids: CASSLGRILSEAFF. The CDR3 coding sequence is TGCGCCAGCAGCTTGGGCAGAATTCTATCTGAAGCTTTCTTT. Filled out from reference TRBV5-1 and TRBJ1-1, the complete variable domain reads KAGVTQTPRYLIKTRGQQVTLSCSPISGHRSVSWYQQTPGQGLQFLFEYFSETQRNKGNFPGRFSGRQFSNSRSEMNVSTLELGDSALYLCASSLGRILSEAFFGQGTRLTVV.

Concerning this clonotype: This could be a read error, since a much larger clone is one nucleotide away. This chain links TRBV2 with TRBJ2-5; TRBD1 matches 7 bases. This CDR3 comprises 12 residues. Germline V gene data show CDR1 as SNHLY and CDR2 as FYNNEI. V dropped 7 bases and J dropped 4; count of bases not matched to a gene: 3. The CDR3 sequence: CASISGGETQYF. In DNA, the CDR3 is TGTGCCAGCATATCAGGGGGAGAGACCCAGTACTTC.

This clonotype has only a few counts. The chain links TRBV2 to TRBJ2-2, with 11 bases lining up with TRBD2. The V gene's germline CDR1 is SNHLY and CDR2 FYNNEI. V was pared by 6 bases and J by 3 bases, with 6 bases of the junction left unmatched. The CDR3 covers 16 residues. The CDR3 sequence: CASRSTSGSDTGELFF. CDR3 bases: TGTGCCAGCAGATCTACTAGCGGGAGTGACACCGGGGAGCTGTTTTTT. The entire variable domain, with the rest obtained from reference TRBV2 and TRBJ2-2, is as follows: EPEVTQTPSHQVTQMGQEVILRCVPISNHLYFYWYRQILGQKVEFLVSFYNNEISEKSEIFDDQFSVERPDGSNFTLKIRSTKLEDSAMYFCASRSTSGSDTGELFFGEGSRLTVL.

Details on this clonotype: The junction shows a germline mismatch at one end, possibly a read error. This chain uses TRBV2 with TRBJ2-7; TRBD1 agrees at 9 bases. The CDR3 has 14 amino acids. Per germline, CDR1 SNHLY and CDR2 FYNNEI. CDR3 sequence (DNA): TGTGCCAGCAGGGCGGGACAGGGACTCTACGAGCAGTGCTTC. The encoded protein is CASRAGQGLYEQCF.

The chain carries TRBV6-5 and TRBJ2-7; 14 bases line up with TRBD2. The length of the CDR3 is 15 residues. V lost 5 bases and J lost 7; bases outside the gene matches: 7. The germline gives CDR1 MNHEY, CDR2 SVGAGI. The CDR3 loop is CASSPGTSGRGEQYF. In DNA, the CDR3 is TGTGCCAGCAGTCCCGGGACTAGCGGGAGAGGGGAGCAGTACTTC.

Ten or more counts support this clonotype. The V gene is TRBV20-1, the J gene TRBJ2-5; 11 bases are shared with TRBD2. V lost 6 bases, J lost 5 bases, and 2 bases stayed unmatched. CDR3 size: 12 residues. In germline, CDR1 is DFQATT, CDR2 SNEGSKA (reference sequence). This chain's CDR3 is CSARTSGETQYF. CDR3 DNA: TGCAGTGCCCGGACTAGCGGGGAGACCCAGTACTTC.

This clonotype was counted at least ten times. V gene TRBV29-1 combines with J gene TRBJ2-6; D may match TRBD1 or TRBD2 (5 bases each). Germline CDR1 SQVTM, CDR2 ANQGSEA. The CDR3 contains 18 residues. Trimming stripped 3 bases from V and 0 bases from J, with 18 bases between. The CDR3 region has the DNA TGCAGCGTTGAGGAGGTGAGGAGAGGGACCTCTGGGGCCAACGTCCTGACTTTC. Translated: CSVEEVRRGTSGANVLTF.

This clonotype has only a few counts. The chain has TRBV11-2 and TRBJ2-5, with D possibly being TRBD1 or TRBD2 (5 bases each). This CDR3 is built from 15 residues. V dropped 0 bases and J dropped 5 bases, with 13 bases sitting between them. Looked up from germline, CDR1 is SGHAT and CDR2 is FQNNGV. The CDR3 spells CASSLDPGREETQYF. Written as DNA, the CDR3 is TGTGCCAGCAGCTTAGATCCTGGCAGGGAGGAGACCCAGTACTTC. The entire variable domain, with the rest obtained from reference TRBV11-2 and TRBJ2-5, is as follows: EAGVAQSPRYKIIEKRQSVAFWCNPISGHATLYWYQQILGQGPKLLIQFQNNGVVDDSQLPKDRFSAERLKGVDSTLKIQPAKLEDSAVYLCASSLDPGREETQYFGPGTRLLVL.

This clonotype showed up just a few times. V is TRBV20-1 and J is TRBJ1-3, with D uncertain. The CDR3 runs 13 residues. Trimming left V 7 bases short and J 3 bases short, with 13 bases between. Germline V gene lookup returns CDR1 DFQATT and CDR2 SNEGSKA (reference sequence). CDR3 coding DNA: TGCAGTGGGGCGGAACTCCATGGAAACACCATATATTTT. Translated, it gives CSGAELHGNTIYF.

Ten or more counts support this clonotype. This chain uses TRBV29-1 with TRBJ2-7; tentatively, D is TRBD1 or TRBD2 (5 bases each). Trimming removed 5 bases at V and 6 bases at J, with 14 bases between. Looked up from germline, CDR1 is SQVTM and CDR2 is ANQGSEA. The CDR3 is 12 amino acids. This CDR3 is CSVHGTAGEQYF. The CDR3 DNA reads as TGCAGCGTTCACGGGACCGCGGGCGAGCAGTACTTC.

There are a few counts of this clonotype. The rearrangement links TRBV7-2 to TRBJ1-4; D uncertain. CDR3 size: 15 residues. V gave up 3 bases and J gave up 3 bases, with 11 bases separating them. Germline CDR1 reads SGHTA; CDR2 reads FQGNSA. The CDR3 reads CASSLSYTPNEKLFF. In DNA form, the CDR3 reads TGTGCCAGCAGCTTGTCTTACACCCCTAATGAAAAACTGTTTTTT.

The chain uses TRBV20-1 and TRBJ1-1; D is possibly TRBD1 (5 bases). This CDR3 region has 14 residues. Per the germline V gene, CDR1 is DFQATT and CDR2 is SNEGSKA (reference sequence). Trimming removed 0 bases from V and 5 bases from J, with 13 bases in between. CDR3 protein: CSARDRRTRTEAFF. In DNA, the CDR3 is TGCAGTGCTAGAGATCGGAGGACACGGACTGAAGCTTTCTTT.

This clonotype has a handful of counts. Mismatch with germline at one junction end may stem from a read error. The chain couples TRBV10-3 to TRBJ1-2; 8 nucleotides agree with TRBD1. This CDR3 comprises 13 residues. CDR1 is ENHRY, CDR2 SYGVKD, per germline. The CDR3 DNA follows: TGTGCCAGCAGTGAGCAGGGGGCCGCTGGCTACACCTTC. This gives the protein CASSEQGAAGYTF.

In this sample, this clonotype turned up a few times. V and J are TRBV6-1 and TRBJ1-2; TRBD1 might be the D (6 bases). The CDR3 contains 17 residues. Germline V gene sequence: CDR1 MNHNS, CDR2 SASEGT. V was clipped by 5 bases and J by 5 bases, with 24 bases between them. CDR3: CASSYRDTYVPPYGYTF. The CDR3 DNA follows: TGTGCCAGCAGTTACCGGGACACCTACGTCCCCCCATATGGCTACACCTTC.

V is TRBV20-1 and J is TRBJ2-7; D is possibly TRBD1 (6 bases). With 4 bases removed from V and 0 bases from J, the gap between germline ends came to 10 bases. The CDR3 runs 13 residues. CDR1 and CDR2 (germline): DFQATT, SNEGSKA (reference sequence). In DNA form, the CDR3 reads TGCAGTGCTACCGGGACACTCTCCTACGAGCAGTACTTC. The encoded protein is CSATGTLSYEQYF.

This clonotype appeared once. This chain links TRBV4-1 with TRBJ1-5; D gene ambiguous. The CDR3 spans 14 residues. V lost 0 bases and J lost 5, with 8 bases in between. Per germline, CDR1 MGHRA and CDR2 YSYEKL. CDR3 amino acids: CASSQENLYQPQHF. The CDR3 DNA follows: TGCGCCAGCAGCCAAGAGAACCTTTATCAGCCCCAGCATTTT.

This clonotype occurred many times. V usage is TRBV20-1 and J usage is TRBJ2-6, with TRBD2 identical over 8 bases. After removal of 6 bases from V and 0 bases from J, the junction contained 7 bases not matched to a gene. The length of the CDR3 is 16 residues. In germline, CDR1 is DFQATT, CDR2 SNEGSKA (reference sequence). CDR3 DNA sequence: TGCAGTGCACCCCCGGCGGGGGGCTCTGGGGCCAACGTCCTGACTTTC. This translates into CSAPPAGGSGANVLTF.